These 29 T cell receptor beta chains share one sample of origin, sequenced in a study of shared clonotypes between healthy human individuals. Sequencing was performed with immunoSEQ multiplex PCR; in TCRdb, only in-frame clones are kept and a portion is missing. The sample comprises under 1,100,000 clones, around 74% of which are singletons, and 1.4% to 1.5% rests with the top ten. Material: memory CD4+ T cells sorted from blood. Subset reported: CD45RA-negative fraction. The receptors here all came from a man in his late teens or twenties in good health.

Here the CDR3 reads CAWSMEWAGDNEQFF. CDR3 nucleotides: TGTGCCTGGAGTATGGAGTGGGCGGGGGACAATGAGCAGTTCTTC. This chain uses TRBV30 with TRBJ2-1, with 7 bases identical to TRBD2. The CDR3 totals 15 residues. The germline V gene encodes CDR1 GTSNPN and CDR2 SVGIG (reference sequence). J gave up 5 bases and V 2 bases, and 9 bases lay outside the gene matches.

In nucleotides, the CDR3 is TGTGCCAGCAGCTTTAGGGCAGGGGGCGAAGCTTTCTTT. It codes for CASSFRAGGEAFF. V usage is TRBV7-8 and J usage is TRBJ1-1; 8 bases fit TRBD1. Losses at the gene ends were 3 bases for V and 8 bases for J; bases not matched to a gene: 5. The CDR3 length is 13 residues. The germline V gene has CDR1 SGHVS and CDR2 FQNEAQ.

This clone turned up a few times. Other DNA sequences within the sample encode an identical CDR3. This CDR3 is CASSRDRGPADTQYF. The CDR3 nucleotides read TGCGCCAGCAGCCGGGACAGGGGGCCGGCAGATACGCAGTATTTT. The chain is built from TRBV5-1 and TRBJ2-3; 12 nucleotides agree with TRBD1. V lost 4 bases, J lost 4 bases, and 4 bases stayed unmatched. Germline CDR1 is SGHRS and CDR2 is YFSETQ. The CDR3 covers 15 residues.

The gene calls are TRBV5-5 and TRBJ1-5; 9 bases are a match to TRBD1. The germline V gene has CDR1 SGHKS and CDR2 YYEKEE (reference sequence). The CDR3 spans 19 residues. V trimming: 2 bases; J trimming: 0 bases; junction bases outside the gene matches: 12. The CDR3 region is CASSLDPGTGSYSNQPQHF. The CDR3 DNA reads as TGTGCCAGCAGCTTAGACCCCGGGACAGGGTCTTATAGCAATCAGCCCCAGCATTTT.

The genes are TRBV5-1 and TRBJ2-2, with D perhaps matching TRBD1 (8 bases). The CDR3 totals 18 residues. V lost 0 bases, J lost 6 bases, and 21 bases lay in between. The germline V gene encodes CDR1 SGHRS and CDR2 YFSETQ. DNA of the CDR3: TGCGCCAGCAGCTTGGGGCCCAGCGGGACAGGAGGGGCCGGGGAGCTGTTTTTT. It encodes CASSLGPSGTGGAGELFF.

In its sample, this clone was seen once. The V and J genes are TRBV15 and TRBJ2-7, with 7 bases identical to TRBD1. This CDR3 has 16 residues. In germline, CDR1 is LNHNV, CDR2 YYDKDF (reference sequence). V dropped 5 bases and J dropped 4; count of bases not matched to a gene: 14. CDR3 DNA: TGTGCCACCAGCCAGTCCAGCCGGACAGGTTCTTACGAGCAGTACTTC. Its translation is CATSQSSRTGSYEQYF.

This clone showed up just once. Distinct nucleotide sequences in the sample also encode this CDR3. The chain's CDR3 is CASSSQGSGTEAFF. CDR3 nucleotides: TGCGCCAGCAGCTCACAGGGATCAGGCACTGAAGCTTTCTTT. The J gene is TRBJ1-1, the V gene TRBV5-1; D may be TRBD1 (6 bases). Germline-derived CDR1 and CDR2 are SGHRS and YFSETQ. The V and J ends lost 3 bases and 4 bases respectively, with 13 bases between them. The CDR3 has 14 amino acids. Together with reference TRBV5-1 and TRBJ1-1, the CDR3 gives the full variable domain: KAGVTQTPRYLIKTRGQQVTLSCSPISGHRSVSWYQQTPGQGLQFLFEYFSETQRNKGNFPGRFSGRQFSNSRSEMNVSTLELGDSALYLCASSSQGSGTEAFFGQGTRLTVV.

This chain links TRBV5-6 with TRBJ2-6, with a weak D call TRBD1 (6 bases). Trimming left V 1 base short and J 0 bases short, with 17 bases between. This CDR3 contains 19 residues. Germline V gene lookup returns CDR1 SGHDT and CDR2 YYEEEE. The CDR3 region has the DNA TGTGCCAGCAGCTTGTCCTGGTACAGGGCTTCCTCTGGGGCCAACGTCCTGACTTTC. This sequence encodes CASSLSWYRASSGANVLTF.

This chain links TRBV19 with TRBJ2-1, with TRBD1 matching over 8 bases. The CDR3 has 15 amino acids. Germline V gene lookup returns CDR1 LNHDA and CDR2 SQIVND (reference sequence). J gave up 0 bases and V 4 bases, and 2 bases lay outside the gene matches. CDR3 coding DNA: TGTGCCAGTAGTAGGCAGGGGGCCTCCTACAATGAGCAGTTCTTC. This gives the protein CASSRQGASYNEQFF.

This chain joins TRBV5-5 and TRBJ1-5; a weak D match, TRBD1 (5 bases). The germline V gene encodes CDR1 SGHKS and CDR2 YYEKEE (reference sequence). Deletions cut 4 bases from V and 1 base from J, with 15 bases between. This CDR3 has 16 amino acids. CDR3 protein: CASSPGPWGSNQPQHF. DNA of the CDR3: TGTGCCAGCAGCCCGGGCCCGTGGGGGAGCAATCAGCCCCAGCATTTT.

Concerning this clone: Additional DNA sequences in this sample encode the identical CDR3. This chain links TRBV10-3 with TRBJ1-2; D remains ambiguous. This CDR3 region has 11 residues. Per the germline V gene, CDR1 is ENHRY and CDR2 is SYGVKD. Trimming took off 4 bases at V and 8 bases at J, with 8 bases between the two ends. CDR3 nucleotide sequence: TGTGCCATCAGTGGCACCGGAGGCTACACCTTC. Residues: CAISGTGGYTF.

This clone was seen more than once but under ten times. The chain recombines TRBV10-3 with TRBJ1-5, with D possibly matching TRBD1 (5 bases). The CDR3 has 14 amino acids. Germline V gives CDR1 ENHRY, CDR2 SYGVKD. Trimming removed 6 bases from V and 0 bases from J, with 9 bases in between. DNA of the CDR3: TGTGCCATCAGCCGCGGGGGTAGCAATCAGCCCCAGCATTTT. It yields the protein CAISRGGSNQPQHF.

The CDR3 DNA sequence: TGTGCCTCCCGAAGGGAGGGGGCGCTTGGGTATGGCTACACCTTC. This translates into CASRREGALGYGYTF. This rearrangement joins TRBV28 to TRBJ1-2; 7 bases fit TRBD1. The germline V gene has CDR1 MDHEN and CDR2 SYDVKM. The CDR3 runs to 15 residues. The V gene end was trimmed by 11 bases and the J gene end by 5 bases; junction bases not matched to a gene: 17.

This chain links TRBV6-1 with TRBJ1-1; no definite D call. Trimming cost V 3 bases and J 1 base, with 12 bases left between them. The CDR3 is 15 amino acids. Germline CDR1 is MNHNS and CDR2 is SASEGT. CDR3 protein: CASSDWRSGNTEAFF. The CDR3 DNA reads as TGTGCCAGCAGTGATTGGAGATCGGGGAACACTGAAGCTTTCTTT.

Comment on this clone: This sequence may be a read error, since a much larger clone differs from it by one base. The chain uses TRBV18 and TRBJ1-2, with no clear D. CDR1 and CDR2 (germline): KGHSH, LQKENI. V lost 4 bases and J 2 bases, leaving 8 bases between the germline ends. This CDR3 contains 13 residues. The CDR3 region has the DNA TGTGCCAGCTCACTAGACAAGAACTATGGCTACACCTTC. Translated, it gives CASSLDKNYGYTF.

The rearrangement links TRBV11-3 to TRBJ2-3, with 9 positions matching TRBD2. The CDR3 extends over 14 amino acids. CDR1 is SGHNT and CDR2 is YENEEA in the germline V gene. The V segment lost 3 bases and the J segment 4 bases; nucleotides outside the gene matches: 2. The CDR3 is CASSFSGRPDTQYF. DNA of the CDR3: TGTGCCAGCAGCTTTAGCGGGAGACCAGATACGCAGTATTTT.

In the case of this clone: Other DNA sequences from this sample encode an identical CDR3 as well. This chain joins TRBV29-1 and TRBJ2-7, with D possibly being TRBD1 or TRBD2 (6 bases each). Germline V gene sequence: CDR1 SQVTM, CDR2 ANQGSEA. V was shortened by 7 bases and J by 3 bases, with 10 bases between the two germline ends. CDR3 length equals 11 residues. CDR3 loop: CSAGGDYEQYF. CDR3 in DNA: TGCAGCGCCGGGGGCGACTACGAGCAGTACTTC.

The CDR3 DNA follows: TGTGCCAGCAGTGGCGGGGGCAGTCAGCCCCAGCATTTT. Its translation is CASSGGGSQPQHF. The chain combines TRBV2 with TRBJ1-5; maybe TRBD1 (6 bases). Germline CDR1 reads SNHLY; CDR2 reads FYNNEI. V was pared by 4 bases and J by 6 bases, with 10 bases between. This CDR3 has 13 residues.

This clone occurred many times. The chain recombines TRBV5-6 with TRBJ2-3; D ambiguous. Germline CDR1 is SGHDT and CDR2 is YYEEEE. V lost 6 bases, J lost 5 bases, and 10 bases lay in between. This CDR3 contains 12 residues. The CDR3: CASTYGGDTQYF. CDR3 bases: TGTGCCAGCACCTACGGTGGAGATACGCAGTATTTT.

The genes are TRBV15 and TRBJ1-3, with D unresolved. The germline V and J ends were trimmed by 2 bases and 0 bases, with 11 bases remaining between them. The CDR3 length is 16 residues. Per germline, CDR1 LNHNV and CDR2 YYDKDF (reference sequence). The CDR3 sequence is CATSRPSSNSGNTIYF. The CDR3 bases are TGTGCCACCAGCAGACCCTCGTCTAACTCTGGAAACACCATATATTTT. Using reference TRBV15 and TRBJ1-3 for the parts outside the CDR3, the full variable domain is DAMVIQNPRYQVTQFGKPVTLSCSQTLNHNVMYWYQQKSSQAPKLLFHYYDKDFNNEADTPDNFQSRRPNTSFCFLDIRSPGLGDTAMYLCATSRPSSNSGNTIYFGEGSWLTVV.

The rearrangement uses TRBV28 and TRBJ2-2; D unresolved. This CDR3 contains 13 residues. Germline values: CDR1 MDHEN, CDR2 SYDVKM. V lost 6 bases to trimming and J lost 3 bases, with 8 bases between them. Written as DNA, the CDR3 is TGTGCCAGCAGCCTGTCGGACACCGGGGAGCTGTTTTTT. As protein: CASSLSDTGELFF.

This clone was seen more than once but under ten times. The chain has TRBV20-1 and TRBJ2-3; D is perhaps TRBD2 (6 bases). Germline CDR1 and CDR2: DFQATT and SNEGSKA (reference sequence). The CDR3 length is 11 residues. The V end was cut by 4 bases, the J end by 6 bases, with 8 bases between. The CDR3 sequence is CSAMRGDTQYF. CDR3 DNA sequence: TGCAGTGCTATGCGGGGCGATACGCAGTATTTT.

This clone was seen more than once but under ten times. CDR3 DNA: TGTGCCAGCACCGTCGGGACAGGGCCTTACGAGCAGTACTTC. This gives the protein CASTVGTGPYEQYF. V and J are TRBV7-2 and TRBJ2-7; TRBD1 matches at 9 bases. Trimming cost V 7 bases and J 4 bases; bases outside gene matches: 8. The CDR3 runs to 14 residues. CDR1 is SGHTA, CDR2 FQGNSA, per germline. The whole variable domain, remainder taken from reference TRBV7-2 and TRBJ2-7, is GAGVSQSPSNKVTEKGKDVELRCDPISGHTALYWYRQSLGQGLEFLIYFQGNSAPDKSGLPSDRFSAERTGGSVSTLTIQRTQQEDSAVYLCASTVGTGPYEQYFGPGTRLTVT.

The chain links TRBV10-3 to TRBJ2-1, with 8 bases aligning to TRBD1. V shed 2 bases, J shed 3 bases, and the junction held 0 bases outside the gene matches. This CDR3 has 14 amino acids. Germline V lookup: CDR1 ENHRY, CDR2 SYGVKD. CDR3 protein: CAISEGQGYNEQFF. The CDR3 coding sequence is TGTGCCATCAGTGAGGGACAGGGCTACAATGAGCAGTTCTTC.

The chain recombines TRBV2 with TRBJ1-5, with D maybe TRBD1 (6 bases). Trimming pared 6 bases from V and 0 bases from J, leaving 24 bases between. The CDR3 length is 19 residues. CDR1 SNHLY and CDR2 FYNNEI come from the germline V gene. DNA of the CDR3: TGTGCCAGCAGCTCCAATACAGGGCGAAGGGCTTATAGCAATCAGCCCCAGCATTTT. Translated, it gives CASSSNTGRRAYSNQPQHF.

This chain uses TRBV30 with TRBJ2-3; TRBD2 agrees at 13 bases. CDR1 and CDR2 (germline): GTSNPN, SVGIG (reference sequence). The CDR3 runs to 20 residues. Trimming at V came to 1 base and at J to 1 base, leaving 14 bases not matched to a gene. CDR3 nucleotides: TGTGCCTGGAGTGCGCTAAGAGGACTAGCGGGAGAAAGGGGCACAGATACGCAGTATTTT. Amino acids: CAWSALRGLAGERGTDTQYF.

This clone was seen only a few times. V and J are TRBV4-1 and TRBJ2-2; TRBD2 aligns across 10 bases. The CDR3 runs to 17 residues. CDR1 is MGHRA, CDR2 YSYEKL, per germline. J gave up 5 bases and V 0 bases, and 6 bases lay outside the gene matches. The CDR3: CASSQESSGSWTGELFF. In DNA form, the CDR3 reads TGCGCCAGCAGCCAAGAGTCTAGCGGGAGTTGGACCGGGGAGCTGTTTTTT.

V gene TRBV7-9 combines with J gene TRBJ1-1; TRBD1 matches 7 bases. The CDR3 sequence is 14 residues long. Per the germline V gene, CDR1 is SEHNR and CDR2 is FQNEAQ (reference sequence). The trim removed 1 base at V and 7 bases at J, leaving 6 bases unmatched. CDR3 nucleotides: TGTGCCAGCAGCTTAGAAGGCAGGGGGGATGAAGCTTTCTTT. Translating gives CASSLEGRGDEAFF.

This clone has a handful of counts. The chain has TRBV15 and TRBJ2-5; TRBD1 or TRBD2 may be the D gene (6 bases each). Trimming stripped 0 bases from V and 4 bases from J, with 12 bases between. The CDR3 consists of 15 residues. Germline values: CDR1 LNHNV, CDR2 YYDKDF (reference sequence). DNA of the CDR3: TGTGCCACCAGCAGAGATGGGGGGCCAGGAGAGACCCAGTACTTC. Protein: CATSRDGGPGETQYF.